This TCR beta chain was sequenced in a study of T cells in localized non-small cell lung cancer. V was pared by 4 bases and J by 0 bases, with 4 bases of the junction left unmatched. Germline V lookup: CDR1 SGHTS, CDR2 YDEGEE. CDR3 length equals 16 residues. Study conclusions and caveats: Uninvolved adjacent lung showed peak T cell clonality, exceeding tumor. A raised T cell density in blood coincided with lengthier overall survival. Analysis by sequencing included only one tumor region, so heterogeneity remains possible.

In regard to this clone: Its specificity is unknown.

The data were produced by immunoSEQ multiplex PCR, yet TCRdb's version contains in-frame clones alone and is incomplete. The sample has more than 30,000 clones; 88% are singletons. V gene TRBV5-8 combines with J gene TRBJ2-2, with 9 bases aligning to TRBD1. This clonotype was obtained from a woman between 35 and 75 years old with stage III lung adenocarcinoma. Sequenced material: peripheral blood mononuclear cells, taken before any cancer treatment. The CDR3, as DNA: TGTGCCAGCAGCGTCGACAGGGGGTCGAACACCGGGGAGCTGTTTTTT. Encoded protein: CASSVDRGSNTGELFF. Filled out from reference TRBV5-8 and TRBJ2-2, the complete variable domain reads EAGVTQSPTHLIKTRGQQATLRCSPISGHTSVYWYQQALGLGLQFLLWYDEGEERNRGNFPPRFSGRQFPNYSSELNVNALELEDSALYLCASSVDRGSNTGELFFGEGSRLTVL.